The clone carrying this T cell receptor (beta chain) was counted between two and nine times. Its antigen is unknown. These data belong to a study of cytomegalovirus exposure and HLA in healthy donors. Study observations and caveats: Reports described diagnosis of cytomegalovirus status by the classifier as highly specific and sensitive. There were some public TCRs occurring in many donors, but most TCR sequences were rare.

V lost 5 bases to trimming and J lost 3 bases, with 8 bases between them. CDR1 is KGHSH, CDR2 LQKENI, per germline. The CDR3 contains 13 residues. The table came from immunoSEQ multiplex PCR; TCRdb's copy has only in-frame clones and leaves some out. This table holds 100,000 to 150,000 clones, approximately 90% found once. The sequencing input was PBMCs. The V call is TRBV18, the J call TRBJ2-1; tentative D call: TRBD1 (5 bases). The receptor was derived from a woman in her late teens or twenties in good health and CMV-seronegative. The CDR3 spells CASSGDSYNEQFF. The CDR3 nucleotides read TGTGCCAGCTCAGGCGACAGCTACAATGAGCAGTTCTTC. Looking up the rest from reference TRBV18 and TRBJ2-1 gives the full variable domain: NAGVMQNPRHLVRRRGQEARLRCSPMKGHSHVYWYRQLPEEGLKFMVYLQKENIIDESGMPKERFSAEFPKEGPSILRIQQVVRGDSAAYFCASSGDSYNEQFFGPGTRLTVL.